This T cell receptor beta chain was obtained from a study of T cell responses to AZD1222 COVID-19 vaccine. Study outcomes and limitations: Targeting of unmutated variant regions was reportedly seen in nearly half of spike-specific TCRs. Among the donors, most were white British and more were female, and clonal diversity was possibly underestimated.

The method was immunoSEQ multiplex PCR; TCRdb's version includes in-frame clones alone and lacks a portion of them. Among 140,000 or so clones listed, 92% were seen once. CDR3 length: 16 residues. Trimming stripped 7 bases from V and 3 bases from J, with 21 bases between. Germline CDR1 is LGHDT and CDR2 is YNNKEL (reference sequence). In the case of this clone: Its antigen remains unknown.

The sample consisted of peripheral blood, taken on day 0 of AZD1222 vaccination. This receptor was taken from an adult in good health. V is TRBV3-1 (or the pseudogene TRBV3-2) and J is TRBJ1-1; D perhaps matches TRBD1 (6 bases). In DNA form, the CDR3 reads TGTGCCAGCACCTTGGGACAAGGGCTTCTGGACACTGAAGCTTTCTTT. This codes for CASTLGQGLLDTEAFF.